The 19 T cell receptor beta chains below were found in one sample sequenced in a study of T-cell reconstitution after alpha-beta-depleted transplantation in children. Unique molecular identifiers were incorporated when the TCRbeta library was constructed. TCRdb re-called the PCR reads with MiXCR, one entry per CDR3 protein. The repertoire holds about 270,000 distinct CDR3 sequences, with more than 8% as singletons. The sequencing used PBMCs from the stem cell graft donor, collected from the stem cell graft. These receptors came from a human donor who donated a stem cell graft to a child with SCID.

The V call is TRBV5-1, the J call TRBJ2-3, with 7 bases fitting TRBD2. Looked up from germline, CDR1 is SGHRS and CDR2 is YFSETQ. Losses at the gene ends were 0 bases for V and 2 bases for J; bases not matched to a gene: 3. CDR3 size: 15 residues. CDR3 in DNA: TGCGCCAGCAGCTTGGCTCTAGCGGCCACAGATACGCAGTATTTT. This gives the protein CASSLALAATDTQYF.

This clonotype was counted at least ten times. This sequence joins TRBV7-9 and TRBJ2-7; 7 positions agree with TRBD1. The CDR3 loop spans 14 amino acids. Germline trimming cut 5 bases from V and 1 base from J; bases unmatched to any gene: 5. The V gene's germline CDR1 is SEHNR and CDR2 FQNEAQ (reference sequence). The CDR3 DNA is TGTGCCAGCAGCCCTCGGGACAGTTCCTACGAGCAGTACTTC. Its translation: CASSPRDSSYEQYF.

The rearrangement joins TRBV7-9 to TRBJ2-7; D not certain. Germline CDR1 and CDR2: SEHNR and FQNEAQ (reference sequence). The CDR3 has 12 amino acids. The V gene lost 6 bases and the J gene lost 5 bases, with 11 bases spanning the gap. CDR3 nucleotides: TGTGCCAGCAGGCCACCGACGAACGAGCAGTACTTC. The encoded protein is CASRPPTNEQYF.

This chain links TRBV5-1 with TRBJ2-5; tentatively, D is TRBD1 or TRBD2 (5 bases each). The CDR3 is 14 amino acids. Trimming removed 4 bases at V and 3 bases at J, with 13 bases between. From germline, CDR1 is SGHRS and CDR2 YFSETQ. The CDR3: CASSLGEKEETQYF. CDR3 DNA sequence: TGCGCCAGCAGCCTGGGGGAGAAAGAAGAGACCCAGTACTTC. Combining the CDR3 with reference TRBV5-1 and TRBJ2-5 gives the whole variable domain KAGVTQTPRYLIKTRGQQVTLSCSPISGHRSVSWYQQTPGQGLQFLFEYFSETQRNKGNFPGRFSGRQFSNSRSEMNVSTLELGDSALYLCASSLGEKEETQYFGPGTRLLVL.

This sequence joins TRBV5-7 and TRBJ1-5, with 8 bases lining up with TRBD1. TRBV5-7 is flagged as an ORF with uncertain function. The CDR3 totals 18 residues. Trimming cost V 1 base and J 3 bases; bases outside gene matches: 12. CDR3 sequence: CASSLSPGQGRANQPQHF. CDR3 bases: TGTGCCAGCAGCTTGTCCCCCGGACAGGGCAGGGCCAATCAGCCCCAGCATTTT.

The chain has TRBV12-5 and TRBJ2-2, with 8 bases matching TRBD2. Germline CDR1 LGHNT, CDR2 FRNRAP. CDR3 length: 15 residues. Trimming took 6 bases from V and 6 from J; bases not matched to a gene: 9. The CDR3 DNA sequence: TGTGCTAGTGGCTCACCGGGACTAGTGCCCGGGGAGCTGTTTTTT. Its translation: CASGSPGLVPGELFF.

This clonotype has at least ten counts. This chain links TRBV9 with TRBJ2-2, with D tentatively TRBD1 or TRBD2 (6 bases each). This CDR3 is built from 16 residues. Germline CDR1 is SGDLS and CDR2 is YYNGEE. Deletions cut 0 bases from V and 6 bases from J, with 15 bases between. The CDR3 region has the DNA TGTGCCAGCAGCGTAGAGGGGGGAAATGGCCCCGGGGAGCTGTTTTTT. This gives the protein CASSVEGGNGPGELFF.

This sequence joins TRBV12-3 or TRBV12-4 and TRBJ1-1; D uncertain. CDR3 size: 13 residues. V lost 7 bases and J 1 base, leaving 10 bases between the germline ends. The CDR3 region is CASTRWGNTEAFF. DNA for the CDR3: TGTGCCAGCACAAGGTGGGGGAACACTGAAGCTTTCTTT.

The V call is TRBV7-3, the J call TRBJ2-2; 8 positions match TRBD2. The V gene end was trimmed by 5 bases and the J gene end by 1 base; junction bases not matched to a gene: 18. The CDR3 runs to 20 residues. Germline loops: CDR1 SGHTA, CDR2 FQGTGA. The CDR3 sequence is CASSAHLPRGLAGNTGELFF. CDR3 nucleotides: TGTGCCAGCAGCGCCCACCTCCCGCGAGGGCTAGCGGGGAACACCGGGGAGCTGTTTTTT.

This clonotype was recorded at least ten times. The chain joins TRBV6-6 to TRBJ2-2; D remains ambiguous. The CDR3 is made up of 11 amino acids. With 2 bases removed from V and 6 bases from J, the gap between germline ends came to 1 base. In germline, CDR1 is MNHNY, CDR2 SVGAGI (reference sequence). CDR3 DNA: TGTGCCAGCAGTTACCCCGGGGAGCTGTTTTTT. This translates into CASSYPGELFF.

Only a few counts were recorded for this clonotype. The chain employs TRBV5-6 and TRBJ2-7; unclear D gene. The CDR3 runs to 15 residues. Germline-derived CDR1 and CDR2 are SGHDT and YYEEEE. V was clipped by 0 bases and J by 1 base, with 11 bases between them. Written as DNA, the CDR3 is TGTGCCAGCAGCTTGGGGTCAGTGCCTTCCTACGAGCAGTACTTC. It is translated as CASSLGSVPSYEQYF.

V and J are TRBV18 and TRBJ2-2; no definite D call. This CDR3 region has 15 residues. The V gene lost 0 bases and the J gene lost 4 bases, with 9 bases spanning the gap. Germline assignment: CDR1 KGHSH and CDR2 LQKENI. The CDR3 region is CASSPPAGGTGELFF. The CDR3 region has the DNA TGTGCCAGCTCACCACCGGCTGGCGGCACCGGGGAGCTGTTTTTT.

The rearrangement joins TRBV2 to TRBJ2-5; 8 bases are a match to TRBD1. This CDR3 contains 14 residues. With 11 bases clipped from V and 4 bases from J, the junction kept 12 bases outside the gene matches. The germline V gene has CDR1 SNHLY and CDR2 FYNNEI. CDR3: CALSGQGARETQYF. CDR3 DNA: TGTGCCCTCAGCGGGCAGGGGGCGCGAGAGACCCAGTACTTC.

The rearrangement joins TRBV6-5 to TRBJ2-7; the match to TRBD1 covers 9 bases. CDR1 and CDR2 from the germline V gene are MNHEY and SVGAGI. This CDR3 region has 16 residues. Trimming removed 0 bases from V and 7 bases from J; junction bases left unmatched: 10. The CDR3 loop reads CASSYSPGTGHREQYF. CDR3 sequence (DNA): TGTGCCAGCAGTTACTCCCCCGGGACAGGGCATCGGGAGCAGTACTTC.

This rearrangement joins TRBV3-1 to TRBJ1-2, with 7 positions matching TRBD1. The CDR3 runs 16 residues. The germline V gene encodes CDR1 LGHDT and CDR2 YNNKEL (reference sequence). V shed 4 bases, J shed 4 bases, and the junction held 12 bases outside the gene matches. The CDR3, as DNA: TGTGCCAGCAGCCCCCGGGACAGCACCATCGGCTATGGCTACACCTTC. Protein sequence: CASSPRDSTIGYGYTF.

This clonotype was seen only a few times. The chain employs TRBV18 and TRBJ2-3, with D possibly TRBD1 on 6 matching bases. The CDR3 runs to 15 residues. Deletions cut 4 bases from V and 1 base from J, with 12 bases between. CDR1 and CDR2 (germline): KGHSH, LQKENI. CDR3 loop: CASSRQAWGTDTQYF. In DNA form, the CDR3 reads TGTGCCAGCTCACGACAGGCGTGGGGCACAGATACGCAGTATTTT.

This clonotype was counted between two and nine times. V is TRBV5-1 and J is TRBJ2-1; 8 bases agree with TRBD1. The CDR3 consists of 15 residues. Germline V gives CDR1 SGHRS, CDR2 YFSETQ. Trimming took 4 bases from V and 2 from J; bases not matched to a gene: 5. CDR3 sequence (DNA): TGCGCCAGCAGCGCAGCAGGGGGCACCTACAATGAGCAGTTCTTC. Translating it yields CASSAAGGTYNEQFF.

The chain is built from TRBV20-1 and TRBJ2-1; 13 nucleotides match TRBD2. The CDR3 is made up of 15 amino acids. J gave up 9 bases and V 3 bases, and 8 bases lay outside the gene matches. CDR1 DFQATT and CDR2 SNEGSKA come from the germline V gene (reference sequence). CDR3 in amino acids: CSASLLAGGQGEQFF. Written as DNA, the CDR3 is TGCAGTGCTAGCCTACTAGCGGGGGGGCAGGGTGAGCAGTTCTTC.

V usage is TRBV12-3 or TRBV12-4 and J usage is TRBJ1-1; D possibly corresponds to TRBD1 (5 bases). The ends were cut back, 6 bases at V and 11 bases at J, with 19 bases in the middle. There are 13 residues in the CDR3. CDR3 coding DNA: TGTGCCAGCAGCTTCTCCTCGGGGCAGGGCGCTTTCTTT. It translates to CASSFSSGQGAFF.